These T cell receptor beta chains were read from a single sample in a study of cytomegalovirus exposure and HLA in healthy donors. Repertoires were generated with immunoSEQ multiplex PCR, while TCRdb's copy carries only in-frame clones and drops some. The repertoire has 100,000 to 150,000 clones, around 85% of them found once; the top ten carry roughly 1.7%. The source material was PBMCs. The source of these receptors is a boy between 10 and 17 years old in good health and CMV-seronegative. The CDR3 runs from the conserved cysteine through the conserved F or W.

V,J,CDR3
TRBV4-3,TRBJ2-1,CASSPGNGGADEQFF
TRBV29-1,TRBJ2-1,CSVVGGNQFF
TRBV15,TRBJ1-3,CATSRDWGNTIYF
TRBV25-1,TRBJ1-1,CASNRVGGTEAFF
TRBV5-4,TRBJ2-3,CASSPGQPTDTQYF
TRBV4-3,TRBJ2-7,CASSSDRGLNEQYF
TRBV5-6,TRBJ1-2,CASTPGRDGYTF
TRBV4-3,TRBJ1-6,CASSQDSDSPLHF
TRBV4-1,TRBJ2-3,CASSLGSVLAGSLDTQYF
TRBV5-4,TRBJ2-3,CASSSGTSGGYTDTQYF
TRBV5-1,TRBJ1-1,CASSPGHGKVGSEAFF
TRBV9,TRBJ2-7,CASSVAAGSYEQYF
TRBV6-5,TRBJ1-3,CASRTGSGNTIYF
TRBV15,TRBJ1-1,CATSRDLRFTEAFF
TRBV19,TRBJ2-1,CASRRVSDPNEQFF
TRBV9,TRBJ2-1,CASSAGLAGGNEQFF
TRBV19,TRBJ2-7,CASSIRVWLGNGNYEQYF
TRBV5-1,TRBJ2-2,CASSLGQGTANTGELFF
TRBV29-1,TRBJ2-7,CSATSGVYEQYF